The rows below give T cell receptor beta chains drawn from one sample of a study of T cell responses to AZD1222 COVID-19 vaccine. Profiling relied on immunoSEQ multiplex PCR, and the TCRdb table lists in-frame clones only, not all of them. Among fewer than 120,000 clones listed, about 85% were seen once. The sample in question was peripheral blood, obtained on day 0 of AZD1222 vaccination. These receptors all come from an adult in good health. The CDR3 runs from the conserved cysteine through the conserved F or W. Fields, in order: D gene, clone size, V gene, J gene, CDR3 DNA, CDR3 protein. The D gene is left open where the match is weak. The size entry is marked missing in some rows and otherwise reads once, few, many or a size class.

TRBD2,-,TRBV3-1/TRBV3-2,TRBJ2-7,TGTGCCAGCGCAGCGGGAGGGTTGGACGAGCAGTACTTC,CASAAGGLDEQYF
-,-,TRBV7-8,TRBJ1-5,TGTGCCAGCAGCTTTCTTCGCCCGGGCCGCGTAGGGAATCAGCCCCAGCATTTT,CASSFLRPGRVGNQPQHF
-,-,TRBV7-9,TRBJ1-1,TGTGCCAGCAGCTTCTACATGGATTTGAACACTGAAGCTTTCTTT,CASSFYMDLNTEAFF
-,-,TRBV4-1,TRBJ1-2,TGCGCCAGCAGCCAAGAACTTAGGCCAACGTTAAACTATGGCTACACCTTC,CASSQELRPTLNYGYTF
-,-,TRBV11-1,TRBJ1-2,TGTGCCAGCAGCCACAGGGAGTGGGGCTACACCTTC,CASSHREWGYTF
-,-,TRBV2,TRBJ1-3,TGTGCCAGCAGGCCGGGGCACTCTGGAAACACCATATATTTT,CASRPGHSGNTIYF
-,once,TRBV5-1,TRBJ1-1,TGCGCCAGCAGCTTGGGGACCAACACTGAAGCTTTCTTT,CASSLGTNTEAFF
-,-,TRBV5-1,TRBJ2-7,TGCGCCAGCAGCTTTAGACAGGCCTACGAGCAGTACTTC,CASSFRQAYEQYF
-,-,TRBV6-5,TRBJ2-3,TGTGCCAGCAGTTACGCCAACAGGGTTCGGACAGATACGCAGTATTTT,CASSYANRVRTDTQYF
-,-,TRBV6-1,TRBJ2-7,TGTGCCAGCAGTGACCCGCCCGCGGCAGGCTACGAGCAGTACTTC,CASSDPPAAGYEQYF